This entry describes one TCR beta chain. Its antigen is undetermined. Using immunoSEQ multiplex PCR, the repertoire was profiled, and TCRdb retains in-frame clones only, with some absent. The profile shows tens of thousands of clones, roughly 87% of them singletons. CDR1 MDHEN and CDR2 SYDVKM come from the germline V gene. V dropped 10 bases and J dropped 8; count of bases not matched to a gene: 8. The CDR3 runs 12 residues. The sample is drawn from a study of T cells in localized non-small cell lung cancer. Study results and caveats: The greatest T cell clonality was found in uninvolved adjacent lung (higher than in tumor).

V usage is TRBV28 and J usage is TRBJ1-2; 9 nucleotides line up with TRBD1. This receptor was identified in a woman aged 35 to 69 with stage I lung adenocarcinoma. This sample comprised peripheral blood, obtained before any cancer treatment. The CDR3 is CAILTGGRGYTF. DNA of the CDR3: TGTGCCATCCTGACAGGGGGGCGAGGCTACACCTTC.